Listed below are T cell receptor beta chains from one sample, sequenced in a study of blood T cell repertoires in COVID-19. Assay used: immunoSEQ multiplex PCR; TCRdb lists only in-frame clones, some missing. In the table there are about 160,000 clones, 65% to 85% of which are singletons. The sequenced sample was peripheral blood. The receptors were gathered from a woman of 80 years or more with active or convalescent COVID-19. The CDR3 runs from the conserved cysteine through the conserved F or W. A D gene is named only where the DNA matches it firmly. Size values are once, few and many counts, or a class for expanded clones, and some rows have none.

J | D | size | V | DNA | CDR3
TRBJ1-5 | TRBD1 | - | TRBV6-2/TRBV6-3 | TGTGCCAGCAGTAAGTCCCGGGACAGGGATCAGCCCCAGCATTTT | CASSKSRDRDQPQHF
TRBJ2-7 | - | - | TRBV24-1 | TGTGCCACCAGTGGCAGGGGCAACACCTACGAGCAGTACTTC | CATSGRGNTYEQYF
TRBJ1-3 | TRBD1 | - | TRBV6-6 | TGTGCCAGCAGTGCAGGGGACAGGGGAGGAAACACCATATATTTT | CASSAGDRGGNTIYF
TRBJ1-5 | TRBD1 | once | TRBV18 | TGTGCCAGTCAATCCGGGACAGGGGGCCCATATAGCAATCAGCCCCAGCATTTT | CASQSGTGGPYSNQPQHF
TRBJ1-1 | TRBD1 | once | TRBV6-2/TRBV6-3 | TGTGCCAGCAGTGACCCCAGGGGGAGCGACACTGAAGCTTTCTTT | CASSDPRGSDTEAFF
TRBJ1-2 | - | once | TRBV5-4 | TGTGCCAGCAGCCCCCGTACCCCGCAGGGGCTGGGTGGCTACACCTTC | CASSPRTPQGLGGYTF
TRBJ1-1 | - | - | TRBV18 | TGTGCCAGCTCACCACCTACCTTACCAGTAGCTTTCTTT | CASSPPTLPVAFF
TRBJ2-1 | TRBD2 | - | TRBV19 | TGTGCCAGTAGTACTCTAGCGGGGGGTTACAATGAGCAGTTCTTC | CASSTLAGGYNEQFF
TRBJ2-1 | TRBD2 | - | TRBV18 | TGTGCCAGCTCACCACCGACGCTAGCGGGGGGAGAGGAGCAGTTCTTC | CASSPPTLAGGEEQFF
TRBJ1-3 | - | - | TRBV5-1 | TGCGCCAGCAGCTTGGCCGGCGGTGGCTCTGGAAACACCATATATTTT | CASSLAGGGSGNTIYF
TRBJ1-2 | TRBD1 | once | TRBV11-2 | TGTGCCAGCAGCACCCACAGGGGGCGGTATGGCTACACCTTC | CASSTHRGRYGYTF
TRBJ1-2 | - | once | TRBV14 | TGTGCCAGCAGCCGCGGAGGGGATGGCTACACCTTC | CASSRGGDGYTF
TRBJ1-5 | - | - | TRBV27 | TGTGCCAGCAGTAAACAGGGAAATCAGCCCCAGCATTTT | CASSKQGNQPQHF
TRBJ2-1 | - | - | TRBV5-1 | TGCGCCAGCAGCTTAAGTGCGGGGAGATCCTACAATGAGCAGTTCTTC | CASSLSAGRSYNEQFF
TRBJ2-1 | TRBD1 | once | TRBV29-1 | TGCAGCGTTCGAACCGGGACAGGGTACAATGAGCAGTTCTTC | CSVRTGTGYNEQFF
TRBJ1-2 | - | - | TRBV2 | TGTGCCAGCAGTGATCACACAGCCTATGGCTACACCTTC | CASSDHTAYGYTF
TRBJ2-6 | - | - | TRBV5-1 | TGCGCCAGCAGCTTGTCGGGCTCTGGGGCCAACGTCCTGACTTTC | CASSLSGSGANVLTF
TRBJ1-1 | TRBD1 | - | TRBV7-2 | TGTGCCAGCAGCCAGGGGGGCGGGCACACTGAAGCTTTCTTT | CASSQGGGHTEAFF
TRBJ2-1 | - | - | TRBV7-2 | TGTGCCAGCAGCCGCATTGGGGGGAGCGCGGGGTTCTTC | CASSRIGGSAGFF
TRBJ1-1 | TRBD1 | - | TRBV5-1 | TGCGCCAGCAGCTCTGGCAGGGGGATGAACACTGAAGCTTTCTTT | CASSSGRGMNTEAFF
TRBJ2-7 | - | - | TRBV10-3 | TGTGCCATCAGTGACCCTCCGGCGGGGTCCTACGAGCAGTACTTC | CAISDPPAGSYEQYF
TRBJ2-7 | - | - | TRBV6-5 | TGTGCCAGCAGTCAAAGTAGCCCCAGTCCCTACGAGCAGTACTTC | CASSQSSPSPYEQYF
TRBJ2-3 | - | - | TRBV9 | TGTGCCAGCAGGGGGGGGCACACAGATACGCAGTATTTT | CASRGGHTDTQYF
TRBJ2-1 | - | - | TRBV6-1 | TGTGCCAGCAGTGAAGCGCTTCTCAAGGGGTCCATTTACAATGAGCAGTTCTTC | CASSEALLKGSIYNEQFF
TRBJ1-1 | - | - | TRBV30 | TGTGCCTGGAGTAGGCCGGGGGGAAGCACTGAAGCTTTCTTT | CAWSRPGGSTEAFF
TRBJ1-3 | TRBD1 | - | TRBV6-1 | TGTGCCAGCAGTGAAGCGTCAGGGGGTCGTGGAAACACCATATATTTT | CASSEASGGRGNTIYF
TRBJ2-7 | TRBD1 | - | TRBV2 | TGTGCCAGCAGTTCACAGGGGACGCGCGAGCAGTACTTC | CASSSQGTREQYF
TRBJ2-1 | - | - | TRBV5-4 | TGTGCCAGCAGCTTGGCAGGCCTGGACAATGAGCAGTTCTTC | CASSLAGLDNEQFF
TRBJ2-1 | TRBD2 | - | TRBV9 | TGTGCCAGCAGCCTTACGGGACTAGCAATAGATTACAATGAGCAGTTCTTC | CASSLTGLAIDYNEQFF
TRBJ2-7 | - | few | TRBV19 | TGTGCCAGTAGTGCCCTAGACAGCTCCTACGAGCAGTACTTC | CASSALDSSYEQYF
TRBJ1-4 | - | - | TRBV20-1 | TGCAGTGCTAGAACGGGGGAGGGGCTGTTTTTT | CSARTGEGLFF
TRBJ2-3 | - | - | TRBV23-1 | TGCGCCAGCAGTACCCAAGTTCGAGGGCACAGCACAGATACGCAGTATTTT | CASSTQVRGHSTDTQYF
TRBJ1-1 | - | once | TRBV12-5 | TGTGCTACACGAGCCGATCAAAGTAACACTGAAGCTTTCTTT | CATRADQSNTEAFF
TRBJ2-7 | - | - | TRBV6-2/TRBV6-3 | TGTGCCAGCAGCGGAGTAACAGGGCCACGCCTCTCCTACGAGCAGTACTTC | CASSGVTGPRLSYEQYF
TRBJ1-6 | - | - | TRBV6-5 | TGTGCCAGCAGGAACGACGGGAGGGGTTCACCCCTCCACTTT | CASRNDGRGSPLHF
TRBJ2-4 | TRBD1 | - | TRBV18 | TGTGCCAGCTCACCCCCGGGACAGCAAAACATTCAGTACTTC | CASSPPGQQNIQYF
TRBJ1-3 | TRBD1 | once | TRBV4-2 | TGTGCCAGCAGCCAAGATCCCAGGGGGCTTGGAAACACCATATATTTT | CASSQDPRGLGNTIYF
TRBJ2-7 | - | - | TRBV12-3/TRBV12-4 | TGTGCCAGCAGGGGGGCGCATCGCGAGCAGTACTTC | CASRGAHREQYF
TRBJ1-2 | TRBD1 | - | TRBV27 | TGTGCCAGCAGTTTGGGGGACAGGGTGGCTGGCTACACCTTC | CASSLGDRVAGYTF
TRBJ2-2 | TRBD2 | - | TRBV12-5 | TGTGCTAGTGGGTACCTTGGCGGGGGTTTCGCCGGGGAGCTGTTTTTT | CASGYLGGGFAGELFF
TRBJ2-3 | - | - | TRBV15 | TGTGCCACCAGCAGAGATCAGGGGGAGGAGACGCAGTATTTT | CATSRDQGEETQYF
TRBJ2-5 | - | - | TRBV7-2 | TGTGCCAGCAGCAGCCAAAACAGGGAGACCCAGTACTTC | CASSSQNRETQYF
TRBJ1-2 | - | - | TRBV5-1 | TGCGCCAGCAGCTTGGCCGGGGGTACAGGTTATGGCTACACCTTC | CASSLAGGTGYGYTF
TRBJ1-2 | TRBD1 | - | TRBV12-3/TRBV12-4 | TGTGCCAGCAGTTTCGGGACAGACTATGGCTACACCTTC | CASSFGTDYGYTF
TRBJ1-2 | - | - | TRBV28 | TGTGCCAGCAGCCCGGGACAACCAGGTGGCTACACCTTC | CASSPGQPGGYTF
TRBJ1-5 | - | - | TRBV29-1 | TGCAGCGTTGGGGAGGGGGTAAATCAGCCCCAGCATTTT | CSVGEGVNQPQHF
TRBJ2-6 | TRBD1 | - | TRBV15 | TGTGCCACCAGCGGCAGGGGGCGACCCTCTGGGGCCAACGTCCTGACTTTC | CATSGRGRPSGANVLTF
TRBJ2-7 | TRBD1 | - | TRBV6-1 | TGTGCCAGCAGTGCTTCCCGACAGGGGACTTTCGACGAGCAGTACTTC | CASSASRQGTFDEQYF
TRBJ2-7 | TRBD1 | - | TRBV18 | TGTGCCAGCTCACCAGAGGACAGGGGCGAGCAGTACTTC | CASSPEDRGEQYF
TRBJ1-1 | - | - | TRBV9 | TGTGCCAGCAGCGTAGGAGAGCGGGGAAACACTGAAGCTTTCTTT | CASSVGERGNTEAFF
TRBJ1-3 | - | - | TRBV4-3 | TGCGCCAGCGCCCAGGACTCTGGAAACACCATATATTTT | CASAQDSGNTIYF
TRBJ1-2 | - | - | TRBV19 | TGTGCCAGTAGTATCGGCAGGGATGGCTACACCTTC | CASSIGRDGYTF
TRBJ1-2 | - | - | TRBV7-9 | TGTGCCAGCAGCTTAGACTCTAACTATGGCTACACCTTC | CASSLDSNYGYTF
TRBJ2-4 | TRBD1 | - | TRBV4-3 | TGCGCCAGCAGCCAGGAAACAGGGGTTCTAGCCAAAAACATTCAGTACTTC | CASSQETGVLAKNIQYF
TRBJ2-1 | - | - | TRBV5-6 | TGTGCCAGCAGGAACAGGGAGAGCTCCTACAATGAGCAGTTCTTC | CASRNRESSYNEQFF
TRBJ1-3 | - | - | TRBV10-3 | TGTGCCATCAGGGTTGGGAGCTCTGGAAACACCATATATTTT | CAIRVGSSGNTIYF
TRBJ1-4 | - | - | TRBV4-3 | TGCGCCAGCAGCCAGAGGCCCGGACATCTTGCAACTAATGAAAAACTGTTTTTT | CASSQRPGHLATNEKLFF